The source of this T cell receptor (beta chain) is a study of blood T cell repertoires in COVID-19. Libraries were prepared by immunoSEQ multiplex PCR; TCRdb keeps only in-frame clonotypes and omits some of them. This table has about 200,000 clones, around nine tenths appearing once. In germline, CDR1 is SQVTM, CDR2 ANQGSEA. The CDR3 consists of 13 residues. Between the trimmed V and J ends, which lost 4 bases and 7 bases, there was a span of 14 bases. This clone showed up just once. The specimen was peripheral blood. The genes are TRBV29-1 and TRBJ1-5, with D perhaps TRBD1 (5 bases). The receptor comes from a man aged 60 to 75 who had recovered from COVID-19. CDR3 residues: CSVGQGLGQPQHF. The CDR3, as DNA: TGCAGCGTTGGGCAGGGACTAGGGCAGCCCCAGCATTTT. Based on the CDR3 plus reference TRBV29-1 and TRBJ1-5, the full variable domain is SAVISQKPSRDICQRGTSLTIQCQVDSQVTMMFWYRQQPGQSLTLIATANQGSEATYESGFVIDKFPISRPNLTFSTLTVSNMSPEDSSIYLCSVGQGLGQPQHFGDGTRLSIL.